One and the same sample provided the 29 T cell receptor beta chains below, sequenced in a study of blood T cell repertoires in COVID-19. Repertoires were generated with immunoSEQ multiplex PCR, while TCRdb's copy carries only in-frame clones and drops some. Of about 39,000 clones listed, approximately 93% are singletons. Specimen: peripheral blood. The receptors were sampled from a middle-aged man with active COVID-19.

This clone is a singleton in its sample. V gene TRBV5-8 combines with J gene TRBJ1-2; TRBD1 might be the D (6 bases). V was cut by 2 bases and J by 7 bases, with 15 bases left in between. Germline CDR1 SGHTS, CDR2 YDEGEE. This CDR3 is built from 14 residues. The CDR3 coding sequence is TGTGCCAGCAGCTTAAAGGGGGATCTGAGTGGCTACACCTTC. It is translated as CASSLKGDLSGYTF.

The chain recombines TRBV29-1 with TRBJ1-2, with a possible D match to TRBD1 (6 bases). This CDR3 is 15 amino acids long. The germline CDR1 and CDR2 sequences are SQVTM and ANQGSEA. V was shortened by 7 bases and J by 3 bases, with 21 bases between the two germline ends. The CDR3 DNA reads as TGCAGCGCGATATCAGGGGATCCCAAATACTATGGCTACACCTTC. Translated, it gives CSAISGDPKYYGYTF.

The chain is built from TRBV5-1 and TRBJ1-6; D unresolved. The germline gives CDR1 SGHRS, CDR2 YFSETQ. V gave up 1 base and J gave up 7 bases, with 9 bases separating them. The CDR3 spans 14 residues. DNA for the CDR3: TGCGCCAGCAGCTTGCTGGTTCAGAATTCACCCCTCCACTTT. Encoded protein: CASSLLVQNSPLHF.

The chain recombines TRBV5-6 with TRBJ2-5; TRBD1 matches at 7 bases. This CDR3 region has 13 residues. The germline CDR1 and CDR2 sequences are SGHDT and YYEEEE. V trimming: 5 bases; J trimming: 4 bases; junction bases outside the gene matches: 5. CDR3 protein: CASSYQGVETQYF. In DNA, the CDR3 is TGTGCCAGCAGTTATCAGGGGGTAGAGACCCAGTACTTC.

This clone has just a few counts. This sequence joins TRBV3-1 (or the pseudogene TRBV3-2) and TRBJ1-2, with TRBD1 as a possible D gene (5 bases). CDR1 LGHDT and CDR2 YNNKEL come from the germline V gene (reference sequence). The ends were cut back, 6 bases at V and 6 bases at J, with 14 bases in the middle. The CDR3 sequence is 13 residues long. This chain's CDR3 is CASRLGGSDGYTF. CDR3 in DNA: TGTGCCAGCAGACTGGGGGGAAGCGATGGCTACACCTTC.

The chain has TRBV5-6 and TRBJ2-7; 8 bases fit TRBD2. Trimming at V came to 4 bases and at J to 3 bases, leaving 6 bases not matched to a gene. CDR1 and CDR2 (germline): SGHDT, YYEEEE. The CDR3 runs 14 residues. The CDR3 loop is CASSRGLVGYEQYF. The DNA for the CDR3 is TGTGCCAGCAGCCGGGGACTAGTGGGCTACGAGCAGTACTTC.

The V gene is TRBV6-5, the J gene TRBJ2-3; maybe TRBD2 (6 bases). The CDR3 runs 13 residues. The germline V gene has CDR1 MNHEY and CDR2 SVGAGI. Trimming took off 2 bases at V and 6 bases at J, with 9 bases between the two ends. CDR3 region: CASSYREDDTQYF. The CDR3 DNA sequence: TGTGCCAGCAGTTACAGGGAGGACGATACGCAGTATTTT.

This clone was recorded once. The chain joins TRBV25-1 to TRBJ1-6; a possible D gene is TRBD1 (5 bases). Deletions cut 0 bases from V and 7 bases from J, with 10 bases between. In germline, CDR1 is MGHDK, CDR2 SYGVNS. The CDR3 is 15 amino acids. For the CDR3, the DNA is TGTGCCAGCAGTGAATATGCAGGGTCCAATTCACCCCTCCACTTT. As protein: CASSEYAGSNSPLHF.

V gene TRBV7-9 combines with J gene TRBJ1-6; TRBD1 matches at 7 bases. The CDR3 spans 14 residues. The junction had 3 bases not matched to a gene; V was cut back by 4 bases and J by 6 bases. CDR1 SEHNR and CDR2 FQNEAQ come from the germline V gene (reference sequence). CDR3 nucleotides: TGTGCCAGCAGCTCGACAGGGAGTAATTCACCCCTCCACTTT. Encoded protein: CASSSTGSNSPLHF.

The V and J genes are TRBV7-2 and TRBJ2-5; 12 bases are a match to TRBD2. Germline values: CDR1 SGHTA, CDR2 FQGNSA. The V and J ends lost 0 bases and 2 bases, in that order; junction bases with no gene match: 1. The CDR3 has 16 amino acids. CDR3 protein: CASSLALAGGQETQYF. CDR3 bases: TGTGCCAGCAGCTTAGCTCTAGCGGGGGGGCAAGAGACCCAGTACTTC.

The CDR3 DNA sequence: TGCAGCGTGGCCCCCGGGACAGAACTCTATGGCTACACCTTC. Its protein is CSVAPGTELYGYTF. The chain joins TRBV29-1 to TRBJ1-2; 7 nucleotides align to TRBD1. Per germline, CDR1 SQVTM and CDR2 ANQGSEA. The length of the CDR3 is 14 residues. The trim removed 6 bases at V and 4 bases at J, leaving 11 bases unmatched. The full variable domain, completed using reference TRBV29-1 and TRBJ1-2, is SAVISQKPSRDICQRGTSLTIQCQVDSQVTMMFWYRQQPGQSLTLIATANQGSEATYESGFVIDKFPISRPNLTFSTLTVSNMSPEDSSIYLCSVAPGTELYGYTFGSGTRLTVV.

This CDR3 is CASSEAQGQYF. The CDR3 nucleotides read TGTGCCAGCAGTGAAGCGCAGGGGCAGTACTTC. V and J are TRBV2 and TRBJ2-7, with D possibly matching TRBD1 (5 bases). V was cut by 0 bases and J by 9 bases, with 6 bases left in between. The CDR3 sequence is 11 residues long. The V gene's germline CDR1 is SNHLY and CDR2 FYNNEI.

The chain carries TRBV18 and TRBJ1-1; D perhaps matches TRBD1 (6 bases). The CDR3 has 15 residues. The ends were cut back, 3 bases at V and 6 bases at J, with 17 bases in the middle. Germline V CDR1 and CDR2: KGHSH, LQKENI. CDR3 sequence reads: CASSPLTGMGAEAFF. Written as DNA, the CDR3 is TGTGCCAGCTCACCTCTGACAGGCATGGGCGCTGAAGCTTTCTTT.

This clone was observed a handful of times. The rearrangement uses TRBV7-9 and TRBJ1-3, with D possibly TRBD1 on 6 matching bases. V was clipped by 7 bases and J by 0 bases, with 10 bases between them. The CDR3 extends over 14 amino acids. Germline assignment: CDR1 SEHNR and CDR2 FQNEAQ (reference sequence). The CDR3 nucleotides are TGTGCCAGCACCCGAGGGGGCTCTGGAAACACCATATATTTT. Translation: CASTRGGSGNTIYF.

This clone was seen only once. The chain is built from TRBV5-1 and TRBJ2-4; 7 bases line up with TRBD2. The CDR3 runs 15 residues. Germline CDR1 SGHRS, CDR2 YFSETQ. J was trimmed by 4 bases and V by 1 base; bases with no gene match: 5. CDR3 residues: CASSLYMREKNIQYF. For the CDR3, the DNA is TGCGCCAGCAGCTTGTATATGCGGGAGAAAAACATTCAGTACTTC.

This clone appeared a few times. The gene calls are TRBV6-4 and TRBJ1-1; unclear D gene. Trimming pared 6 bases from V and 2 bases from J, leaving 10 bases between. Germline V gene data show CDR1 as MRHNA and CDR2 as SNTAGT. This CDR3 is 13 amino acids long. The CDR3 is CASSASSNTEAFF. CDR3 nucleotides: TGTGCCAGCAGCGCAAGTAGTAACACTGAAGCTTTCTTT.

The chain couples TRBV9 to TRBJ2-7; 7 nucleotides align to TRBD2. The CDR3 is made up of 15 amino acids. The junction had 6 bases not matched to a gene; V was cut back by 0 bases and J by 3 bases. The germline V gene has CDR1 SGDLS and CDR2 YYNGEE. The chain's CDR3 is CASSVGRGDYYEQYF. The CDR3 DNA sequence: TGTGCCAGCAGCGTAGGACGGGGGGACTACTACGAGCAGTACTTC.

The chain carries TRBV5-1 and TRBJ2-5, with D hard to call. Trimming cost V 0 bases and J 3 bases, with 6 bases left between them. This CDR3 has 13 amino acids. The germline V gene has CDR1 SGHRS and CDR2 YFSETQ. The CDR3 sequence is CASSLGREETQYF. In DNA, the CDR3 is TGCGCCAGCAGCTTGGGAAGAGAAGAGACCCAGTACTTC.

The chain has TRBV30 and TRBJ1-6, with D unclear. Germline assignment: CDR1 GTSNPN and CDR2 SVGIG (reference sequence). With 2 bases removed from V and 0 bases from J, the gap between germline ends came to 11 bases. The CDR3 runs 16 residues. In nucleotides, the CDR3 is TGTGCCTGGAGTAACACACGGAGCTCCTATAATTCACCCCTCCACTTT. As protein: CAWSNTRSSYNSPLHF.

The chain uses TRBV12-3 or TRBV12-4 and TRBJ2-1; D is undetermined. The CDR3 is 11 residues long. Between the trimmed V and J ends, which lost 6 bases and 8 bases, there was a span of 8 bases. CDR3 DNA sequence: TGTGCCAGCAGATTGAGGTATGAGCAGTTCTTC. Protein: CASRLRYEQFF.

The chain couples TRBV5-1 to TRBJ2-1; 9 bases agree with TRBD2. Losses at the gene ends were 4 bases for V and 4 bases for J; bases not matched to a gene: 3. The CDR3 is made up of 14 amino acids. CDR1 and CDR2 from the germline V gene are SGHRS and YFSETQ. CDR3 in DNA: TGCGCCAGCAGCCTAGCGGGGATGTACAATGAGCAGTTCTTC. Protein: CASSLAGMYNEQFF.

The rearrangement joins TRBV30 to TRBJ2-2; D is uncertain. The CDR3 is 13 amino acids. The germline V and J ends were trimmed by 0 bases and 6 bases, with 8 bases remaining between them. From germline, CDR1 is GTSNPN and CDR2 SVGIG (reference sequence). The CDR3 bases are TGTGCCTGGAGTGTCGTAGATCCCGGGGAGCTGTTTTTT. This gives the protein CAWSVVDPGELFF.

The rearrangement uses TRBV4-2 and TRBJ2-3; 12 nucleotides agree with TRBD2. The CDR3 covers 16 residues. The V segment lost 4 bases and the J segment 5 bases; nucleotides outside the gene matches: 7. The germline gives CDR1 LGHNA, CDR2 YNFKEQ. CDR3 sequence: CASSPQLAGGGDTQYF. The CDR3 DNA reads as TGTGCCAGCAGCCCCCAACTAGCGGGGGGAGGAGATACGCAGTATTTT.

This clone appeared a single time. The CDR3 DNA is TGTGCCAGCGGGACAGGGGGCCCAGGGGAGCAGTACTTC. As protein: CASGTGGPGEQYF. This rearrangement joins TRBV6-5 to TRBJ2-7, with 12 bases lining up with TRBD1. With V trimmed by 8 bases and J by 7 bases, 6 bases remained unmatched. Germline-derived CDR1 and CDR2 are MNHEY and SVGAGI. CDR3 length equals 13 residues.

The chain links TRBV5-1 to TRBJ2-1; D possibly corresponds to TRBD2 (5 bases). Germline CDR1 SGHRS, CDR2 YFSETQ. The CDR3 loop spans 14 amino acids. V was trimmed by 2 bases and J by 5 bases, leaving 11 bases between them. The CDR3: CASSFEGSHNEQFF. The CDR3 DNA is TGCGCCAGCAGCTTTGAGGGTAGCCACAATGAGCAGTTCTTC.

This sequence joins TRBV18 and TRBJ1-2; D gene unclear. The germline V gene has CDR1 KGHSH and CDR2 LQKENI. Trimming removed 6 bases from V and 6 bases from J, with 17 bases in between. The CDR3 has 14 residues. The CDR3 protein is CASSPTPRGHGYTF. The DNA for the CDR3 is TGTGCCAGCTCGCCCACCCCCCGCGGGCATGGCTACACCTTC.

In this sample, this clone turned up once. The rearrangement joins TRBV9 to TRBJ2-1, with TRBD2 as a possible D gene (6 bases). CDR3 length: 15 residues. The germline V gene encodes CDR1 SGDLS and CDR2 YYNGEE. V dropped 0 bases and J dropped 9 bases, with 16 bases sitting between them. CDR3 sequence (DNA): TGTGCCAGCAGCGTAGGAGCGGGTGTCTCCGGTGAGCAGTTCTTC. It encodes CASSVGAGVSGEQFF.

The gene calls are TRBV4-2 and TRBJ1-1, with D uncertain. Trimming removed 0 bases at V and 2 bases at J, with 16 bases between. The CDR3 is 17 amino acids. Germline CDR1 and CDR2: LGHNA and YNFKEQ. The DNA for the CDR3 is TGTGCCAGCAGCCAAGACCGGACGGGAGACCTCAACACTGAAGCTTTCTTT. It codes for CASSQDRTGDLNTEAFF.

V and J are TRBV5-8 and TRBJ2-3, with 7 positions matching TRBD2. V was pared by 2 bases and J by 2 bases, with 2 bases of the junction left unmatched. Germline lookup yields CDR1 SGHTS and CDR2 YDEGEE. The CDR3 runs to 14 residues. In DNA, the CDR3 is TGTGCCAGCAGCTTAGCGGGACTCACAGATACGCAGTATTTT. It translates to CASSLAGLTDTQYF.